Described below is a single T cell receptor (beta chain) sequence and its context. Its specificity is unknown. The study, taken as a whole, reports: Tumor Tregs overlapped most with tumor, then blood, naive CD4+ cells.

After constant-region reverse-primer amplification, full-length variable regions underwent semi-nested PCR with Nested Universal Primer A. TCRdb reanalysed the 5' RACE reads using MiXCR and keeps one entry per CDR3 protein. The sample holds fewer than 65,000 distinct CDR3 sequences, 25% to 35% seen once. The V end was cut by 5 bases, the J end by 2 bases, with 10 bases between. The CDR3 is made up of 13 amino acids. The germline V gene encodes CDR1 SEHNR and CDR2 FQNEAQ (reference sequence). The sequence was collected from a female donor with breast cancer. This sequence joins TRBV7-9 and TRBJ2-7; D perhaps matches TRBD1 (5 bases). The specimen was tumor-infiltrating naive CD4+ T cells sorted from the breast tumor. Documented subset: naive CD4+ T cells, CD4+CD45RA+CD25-. The DNA of the CDR3 is TGTGCCAGCAGCGATAGGACAACCTACGAGCAGTACTTC. It yields the protein CASSDRTTYEQYF.